The 7 T cell receptor beta chains listed next were all sequenced from one sample in a study of T cell responses to AZD1222 COVID-19 vaccine. Here immunoSEQ multiplex PCR was the method, and the copy in TCRdb shows in-frame clones only, minus some. This table has 60,000 to 90,000 clones, about nine tenths appearing once. This material consisted of peripheral blood, taken 28 days after the second AZD1222 dose. All receptors derive from an adult who received the AZD1222 COVID-19 vaccine.

In DNA, the CDR3 is TGTGCCAGCAGTTTACGCCGTGATAATTCACCCCTCCACTTT. Translation gives CASSLRRDNSPLHF. V is TRBV28 and J is TRBJ1-6; D gene uncertain. Germline V CDR1 and CDR2: MDHEN, SYDVKM. V gave up 2 bases and J gave up 5 bases, with 7 bases separating them. The CDR3 runs to 14 residues. The variable domain in full, with the rest retrieved from reference TRBV28 and TRBJ1-6, is DVKVTQSSRYLVKRTGEKVFLECVQDMDHENMFWYRQDPGLGLRLIYFSYDVKMKEKGDIPEGYSVSREKKERFSLILESASTNQTSMYLCASSLRRDNSPLHFGNGTRLTVT.

The chain combines TRBV9 with TRBJ1-2; D gene uncertain. Germline V gene lookup returns CDR1 SGDLS and CDR2 YYNGEE. V shed 4 bases and J shed 0 bases, with 10 bases lying between them. This CDR3 region has 14 residues. The CDR3 DNA reads as TGTGCCAGCAGCCCAGGAGGTCCTAACTATGGCTACACCTTC. Translation: CASSPGGPNYGYTF.

The chain combines TRBV28 with TRBJ1-2, with D hard to call. Per the germline V gene, CDR1 is MDHEN and CDR2 is SYDVKM. The CDR3 extends over 14 amino acids. Deletions cut 5 bases from V and 0 bases from J, with 10 bases between. The CDR3 DNA follows: TGTGCCAGCAGTCCGGGTCCTGCTAACTATGGCTACACCTTC. It encodes CASSPGPANYGYTF.

This sequence joins TRBV6-2 or TRBV6-3 and TRBJ2-1; D uncertain. Deletions cut 5 bases from V and 12 bases from J, with 11 bases between. Germline V CDR1 and CDR2: MNHEY, SVGEGT. CDR3 length: 11 amino acids. CDR3 amino acids: CASSPLGPQFF. Here the CDR3 DNA reads TGTGCCAGCAGTCCCTTGGGCCCGCAGTTCTTC.

V gene TRBV11-3 combines with J gene TRBJ2-7; D call uncertain. CDR1 and CDR2 (germline): SGHNT, YENEEA. The CDR3 is made up of 13 amino acids. V was trimmed by 0 bases and J by 3 bases, leaving 6 bases between them. This CDR3 is CASSLDLNYEQYF. The CDR3 DNA sequence: TGTGCCAGCAGCTTAGATCTTAACTACGAGCAGTACTTC.

The gene calls are TRBV6-2 or TRBV6-3 and TRBJ1-2; D gene unclear. Germline assignment: CDR1 MNHEY and CDR2 SVGEGT. V dropped 3 bases and J dropped 6 bases, with 11 bases sitting between them. This CDR3 is 13 amino acids long. This CDR3 is CASSYEAEHGYTF. CDR3 DNA: TGTGCCAGCAGTTATGAGGCGGAGCATGGCTACACCTTC.

This clone came up a few times. The genes are TRBV4-1 and TRBJ2-5; 16 bases line up with TRBD2. The germline CDR1 and CDR2 sequences are MGHRA and YSYEKL. The CDR3 spans 17 residues. V trimming: 4 bases; J trimming: 5 bases; junction bases outside the gene matches: 7. The CDR3 nucleotides are TGCGCCAGCAGCCCGGGACTAGCGGGGGGGCCTAGGGAGACCCAGTACTTC. Protein product: CASSPGLAGGPRETQYF.